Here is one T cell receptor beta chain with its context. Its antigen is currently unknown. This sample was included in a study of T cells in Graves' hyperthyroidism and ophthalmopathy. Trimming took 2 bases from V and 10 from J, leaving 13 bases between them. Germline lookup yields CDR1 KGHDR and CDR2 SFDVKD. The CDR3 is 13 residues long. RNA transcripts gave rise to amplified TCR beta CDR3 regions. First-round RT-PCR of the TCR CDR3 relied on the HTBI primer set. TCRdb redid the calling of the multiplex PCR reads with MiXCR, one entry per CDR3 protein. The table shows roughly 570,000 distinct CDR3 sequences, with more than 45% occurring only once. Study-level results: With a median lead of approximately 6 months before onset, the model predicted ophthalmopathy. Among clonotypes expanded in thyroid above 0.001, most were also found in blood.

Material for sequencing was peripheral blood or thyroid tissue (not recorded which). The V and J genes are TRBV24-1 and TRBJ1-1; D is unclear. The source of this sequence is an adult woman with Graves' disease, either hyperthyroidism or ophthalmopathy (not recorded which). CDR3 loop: CATSDSVGVIAFF. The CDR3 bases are TGTGCCACCAGTGATTCCGTCGGTGTTATAGCTTTCTTT.